Here is one T cell receptor beta chain with its context. Its specificity is not known. The data derive from a study of cytomegalovirus exposure and HLA in healthy donors. General study points: V- and J-gene trimming in TCR beta was tied to a missense DCLRE1C variant by an analysis performed later. In a later analysis, fewer than 20,000 TCR beta sequences were associated with HLA alleles at 0.05 false discovery rate. A later examination showed that TCR association rates differed by HLA locus, with DRB1 most and HLA-C fewest.

Per germline, CDR1 KGHSH and CDR2 LQKENI. This CDR3 is built from 15 residues. Trimming cost V 6 bases and J 9 bases; bases outside gene matches: 10. Amplification used 60 Vbeta primers and 13 Jbeta primers. This table comes from immunoSEQ multiplex PCR, and its TCRdb copy is limited to in-frame clones, with some not included. The table has about 170,000 clones, 80% to 90% seen once; the top ten hold around 0.8%. The chain is built from TRBV18 and TRBJ2-7; 14 nucleotides align to TRBD2. The material sequenced was PBMCs. The source is a woman younger than 35 in good health and CMV-seronegative. The CDR3 protein is CASSPGTSGSNRQYF. CDR3 nucleotides: TGTGCCAGCTCCCCAGGGACTAGCGGGAGTAATCGGCAGTACTTC.